Below, 8 T cell receptor beta chains from the same sample are listed, as sequenced in a study of T cell responses to AZD1222 COVID-19 vaccine (dated by TCRdb to the early 2020s). Library preparation employed the immunoSEQ multiplex PCR assay. Entries here come from immuneACCESS through TCRdb and include only in-frame sequences with V and J called. Some clones fail to appear in such tables; in the studies checked, an unresolved V gene covers under half of the shortfall, and the cause of the remainder is unknown. This sample has around 140,000 clones in its table, and 85% to 95% of those were observed once. The ten top clones hold roughly 9.1% of the sample. Read against the paper, the sample's time point label means: baseline before first vaccination. The input for sequencing was peripheral blood, taken on day 0 of AZD1222 vaccination. The receptors originated from an adult in good health.

The genes are TRBV2 and TRBJ1-2; 8 bases are a match to TRBD1. The CDR3 contains 16 residues. J lost 4 bases, V lost 0 bases, and 7 bases had no gene match. The germline V gene encodes CDR1 SNHLY and CDR2 FYNNEI. This chain's CDR3 is CASSEARQGAGYGYTF. The CDR3 nucleotides are TGTGCCAGCAGTGAAGCGCGGCAGGGGGCCGGCTATGGCTACACCTTC.

The chain combines TRBV5-6 with TRBJ1-3; no clear D. Trimming pared 4 bases from V and 4 bases from J, leaving 12 bases between. CDR1 is SGHDT and CDR2 is YYEEEE in the germline V gene. The CDR3 has 14 amino acids. The DNA of the CDR3 is TGTGCCAGCAGCGTGGTAGGTTGCGGAAACACCATATATTTT. Amino acid sequence: CASSVVGCGNTIYF.

The chain combines TRBV5-6 with TRBJ1-1; possibly TRBD1 for D (6 bases). V dropped 4 bases and J dropped 1 base, with 8 bases sitting between them. The CDR3 sequence is 13 residues long. From germline, CDR1 is SGHDT and CDR2 YYEEEE. CDR3 sequence reads: CASSGQKNTEAFF. CDR3 sequence (DNA): TGTGCCAGCAGCGGACAGAAGAACACTGAAGCTTTCTTT. The full variable domain, completed using reference TRBV5-6 and TRBJ1-1, is DAGVTQSPTHLIKTRGQQVTLRCSPKSGHDTVSWYQQALGQGPQFIFQYYEEEERQRGNFPDRFSGHQFPNYSSELNVNALLLGDSALYLCASSGQKNTEAFFGQGTRLTVV.

The chain has TRBV4-3 and TRBJ1-4; 9 nucleotides align to TRBD1. CDR1 and CDR2 (germline): LGHNA, YSLEER. This CDR3 contains 15 residues. After removal of 3 bases from V and 3 bases from J, the junction contained 2 bases not matched to a gene. CDR3 residues: CASSQGTGPNEKLFF. The CDR3, as DNA: TGCGCCAGCAGCCAGGGGACAGGGCCTAATGAAAAACTGTTTTTT.

The rearrangement uses TRBV7-8 and TRBJ2-4, with D possibly called TRBD1 or TRBD2 (5 bases each). The CDR3 contains 20 residues. V was shortened by 5 bases and J by 0 bases, with 26 bases between the two germline ends. Germline lookup yields CDR1 SGHVS and CDR2 FQNEAQ. The CDR3 nucleotides are TGTGCCAGCAGCCCGCTCGGGGCACCTCATCTAATGGGAGCCAAAAACATTCAGTACTTC. Encoded protein: CASSPLGAPHLMGAKNIQYF.

The chain joins TRBV19 to TRBJ2-3; 11 bases map to TRBD2. The V gene end was trimmed by 10 bases and the J gene end by 5 bases; junction bases not matched to a gene: 8. Germline loops: CDR1 LNHDA, CDR2 SQIVND (reference sequence). The CDR3 has 14 residues. The CDR3 reads CATASGGPGDTQYF. Written as DNA, the CDR3 is TGTGCCACCGCTAGCGGGGGGCCAGGAGATACGCAGTATTTT.

The chain carries TRBV27 and TRBJ1-1; D is uncertain. Germline V gene sequence: CDR1 MNHEY, CDR2 SMNVEV (reference sequence). Deletions cut 0 bases from V and 14 bases from J, with 16 bases between. The CDR3 runs 13 residues. The CDR3 coding sequence is TGTGCCAGCAGTTTATCGCGGACCCGAGGGAGGTTCTTT. Translating gives CASSLSRTRGRFF.

This chain links TRBV28 with TRBJ1-1, with a weak D call TRBD1 (5 bases). This CDR3 contains 14 residues. Germline V gene sequence: CDR1 MDHEN, CDR2 SYDVKM. The V gene lost 5 bases and the J gene lost 2 bases, with 12 bases spanning the gap. CDR3 protein: CASSPPDTNTEAFF. The CDR3 DNA reads as TGTGCCAGCAGTCCCCCGGACACTAACACTGAAGCTTTCTTT.